Detailed here is one TCR beta chain. Antigen specificity is unknown. This sample stems from a study of cytomegalovirus exposure and HLA in healthy donors. Across the study: Early on, a data release was issued that held 65 million to 100 million unique TCRs from HLA-typed donors.

Study results and limitations: Among the CMV-associated chains, three were confirmed in vitro as specific for CMV antigens. According to an earlier analysis, most TCR beta V segments yielded productive rearrangements about 90% or about 30% of the time.

Both 60 Vbeta primers and 13 Jbeta primers went into the PCR. Using immunoSEQ multiplex PCR, the repertoire was profiled, and TCRdb retains in-frame clones only, with some absent. There are about 100,000 clones in the sample; about four fifths occur only once, and about 7.3% lies in the top ten. This TCR came from a man in his thirties or forties in good health and CMV-seronegative. Specimen: PBMCs.

The CDR3 region is CASSRTESSYEQYF. In DNA, the CDR3 is TGTGCCAGCTCTCGGACAGAAAGCTCCTACGAGCAGTACTTC. V gene TRBV18 combines with J gene TRBJ2-7, with D maybe TRBD1 (6 bases). V lost 6 bases to trimming and J lost 0 bases, with 12 bases between them. CDR1 and CDR2 (germline): KGHSH, LQKENI. The CDR3 totals 14 residues.